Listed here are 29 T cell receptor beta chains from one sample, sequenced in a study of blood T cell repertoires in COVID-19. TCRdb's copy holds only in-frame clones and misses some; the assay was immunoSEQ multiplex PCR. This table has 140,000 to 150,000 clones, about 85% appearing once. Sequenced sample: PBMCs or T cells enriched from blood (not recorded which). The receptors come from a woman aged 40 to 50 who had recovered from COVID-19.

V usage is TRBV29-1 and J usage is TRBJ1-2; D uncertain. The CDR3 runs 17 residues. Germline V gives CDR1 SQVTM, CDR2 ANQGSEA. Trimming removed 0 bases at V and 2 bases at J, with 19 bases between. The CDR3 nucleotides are TGCAGCGTTGAAGATGGGCAACCAAACACAAACAACTATGGCTACACCTTC. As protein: CSVEDGQPNTNNYGYTF.

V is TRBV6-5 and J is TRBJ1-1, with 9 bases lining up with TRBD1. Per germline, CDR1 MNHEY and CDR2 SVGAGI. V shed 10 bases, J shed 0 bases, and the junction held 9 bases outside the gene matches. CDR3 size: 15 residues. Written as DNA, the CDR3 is TGTGCCACCAGGACAGGGGAACGGTTGAACACTGAAGCTTTCTTT. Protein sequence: CATRTGERLNTEAFF.

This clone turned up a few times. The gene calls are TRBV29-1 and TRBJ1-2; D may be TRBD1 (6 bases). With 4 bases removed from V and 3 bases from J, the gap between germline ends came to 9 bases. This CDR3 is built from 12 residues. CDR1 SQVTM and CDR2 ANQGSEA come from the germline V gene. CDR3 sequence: CSVVGGHYGYTF. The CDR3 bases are TGCAGCGTTGTGGGGGGGCACTATGGCTACACCTTC.

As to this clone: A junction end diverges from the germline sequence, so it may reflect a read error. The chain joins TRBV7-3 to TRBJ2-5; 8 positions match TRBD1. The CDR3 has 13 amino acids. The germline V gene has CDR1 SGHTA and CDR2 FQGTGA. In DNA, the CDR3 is TGCGCATCATCACAGGGGGTCTCAGAGACCCAGTACTTC. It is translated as CASSQGVSETQYF.

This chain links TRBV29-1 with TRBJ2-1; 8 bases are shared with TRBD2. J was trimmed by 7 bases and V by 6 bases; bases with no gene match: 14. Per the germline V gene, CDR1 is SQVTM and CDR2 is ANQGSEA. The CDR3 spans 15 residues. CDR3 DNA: TGCAGCGTGAGGGCGCGGGAGGCCCAGGGGAATGAGCAGTTCTTC. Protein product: CSVRAREAQGNEQFF.

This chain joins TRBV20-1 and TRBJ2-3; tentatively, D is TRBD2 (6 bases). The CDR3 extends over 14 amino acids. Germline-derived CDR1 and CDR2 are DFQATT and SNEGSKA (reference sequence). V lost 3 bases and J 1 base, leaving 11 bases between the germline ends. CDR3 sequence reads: CSASKRAGTDTQYF. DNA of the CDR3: TGCAGTGCTAGTAAGCGGGCTGGCACAGATACGCAGTATTTT.

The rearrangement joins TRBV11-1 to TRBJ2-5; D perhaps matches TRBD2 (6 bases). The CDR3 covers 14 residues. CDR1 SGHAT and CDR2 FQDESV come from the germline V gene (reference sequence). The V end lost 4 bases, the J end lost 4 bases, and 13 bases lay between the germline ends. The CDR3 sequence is CASSSGRDGETQYF. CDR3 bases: TGTGCCAGCAGCTCAGGGCGGGACGGAGAGACCCAGTACTTC.

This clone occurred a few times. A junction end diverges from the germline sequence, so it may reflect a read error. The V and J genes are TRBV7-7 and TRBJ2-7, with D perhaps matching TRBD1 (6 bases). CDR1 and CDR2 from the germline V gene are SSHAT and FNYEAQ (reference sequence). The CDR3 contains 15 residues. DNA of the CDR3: TGTGCTAGCAGCTTAGGGCAGGGGCCCACCTACGAGCAGTACTTC. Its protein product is CASSLGQGPTYEQYF.

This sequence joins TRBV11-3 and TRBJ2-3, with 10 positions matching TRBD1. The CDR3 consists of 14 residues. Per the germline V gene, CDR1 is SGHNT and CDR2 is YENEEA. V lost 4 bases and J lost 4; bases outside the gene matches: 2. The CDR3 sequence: CASSSGTGADTQYF. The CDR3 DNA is TGTGCCAGCAGCTCCGGGACAGGGGCAGATACGCAGTATTTT. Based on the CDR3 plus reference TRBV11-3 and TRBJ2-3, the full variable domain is EAGVVQSPRYKIIEKKQPVAFWCNPISGHNTLYWYLQNLGQGPELLIRYENEEAVDDSQLPKDRFSAERLKGVDSTLKIQPAELGDSAVYLCASSSGTGADTQYFGPGTRLTVL.

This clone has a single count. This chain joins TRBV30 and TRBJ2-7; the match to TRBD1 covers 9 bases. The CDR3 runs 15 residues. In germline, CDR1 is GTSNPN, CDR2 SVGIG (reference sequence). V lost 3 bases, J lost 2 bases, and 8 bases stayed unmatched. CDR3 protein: CAWSERGQGTYEQYF. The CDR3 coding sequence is TGTGCCTGGAGCGAGAGGGGACAGGGAACCTACGAGCAGTACTTC.

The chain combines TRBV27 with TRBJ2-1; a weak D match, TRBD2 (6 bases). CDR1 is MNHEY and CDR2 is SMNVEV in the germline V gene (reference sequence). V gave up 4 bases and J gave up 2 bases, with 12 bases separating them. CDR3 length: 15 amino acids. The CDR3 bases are TGTGCCAGCAGTTATGGGGGAGGCCCCTACAATGAGCAGTTCTTC. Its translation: CASSYGGGPYNEQFF.

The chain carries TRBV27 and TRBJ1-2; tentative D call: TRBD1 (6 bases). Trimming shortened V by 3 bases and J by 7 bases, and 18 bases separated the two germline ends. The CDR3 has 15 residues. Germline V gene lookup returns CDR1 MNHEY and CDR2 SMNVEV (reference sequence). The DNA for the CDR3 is TGTGCCAGCAGTTTGGGGCGAGGGTCAGGGGTTGGCTACACCTTC. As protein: CASSLGRGSGVGYTF.

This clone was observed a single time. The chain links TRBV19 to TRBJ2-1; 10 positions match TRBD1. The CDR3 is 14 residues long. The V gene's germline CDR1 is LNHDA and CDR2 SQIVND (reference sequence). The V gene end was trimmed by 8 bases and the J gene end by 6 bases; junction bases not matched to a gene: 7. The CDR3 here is CASAGTGEINEQFF. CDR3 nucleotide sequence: TGTGCCAGTGCCGGGACAGGGGAAATCAATGAGCAGTTCTTC.

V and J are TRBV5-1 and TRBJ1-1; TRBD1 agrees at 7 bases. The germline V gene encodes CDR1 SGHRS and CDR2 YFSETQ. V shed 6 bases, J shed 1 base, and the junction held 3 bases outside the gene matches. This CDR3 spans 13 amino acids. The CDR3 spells CASTRDRNTEAFF. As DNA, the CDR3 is TGCGCCAGCACCCGGGACAGGAACACTGAAGCTTTCTTT.

CDR3 sequence: CASSLRDREMNTEAFF. The CDR3 DNA is TGTGCCAGCAGCTTGAGGGACAGGGAAATGAACACTGAAGCTTTCTTT. The chain is built from TRBV5-6 and TRBJ1-1; 9 bases match TRBD1. The junction had 4 bases not matched to a gene; V was cut back by 1 base and J by 0 bases. This CDR3 spans 16 amino acids. Germline CDR1 reads SGHDT; CDR2 reads YYEEEE.

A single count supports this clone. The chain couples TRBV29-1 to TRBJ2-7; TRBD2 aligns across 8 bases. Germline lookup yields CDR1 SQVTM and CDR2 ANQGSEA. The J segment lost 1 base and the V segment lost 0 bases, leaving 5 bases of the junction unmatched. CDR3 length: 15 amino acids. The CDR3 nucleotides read TGCAGCGTTGAAGATAGGACTAGCCCGTCCTACGAGCAGTACTTC. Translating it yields CSVEDRTSPSYEQYF.

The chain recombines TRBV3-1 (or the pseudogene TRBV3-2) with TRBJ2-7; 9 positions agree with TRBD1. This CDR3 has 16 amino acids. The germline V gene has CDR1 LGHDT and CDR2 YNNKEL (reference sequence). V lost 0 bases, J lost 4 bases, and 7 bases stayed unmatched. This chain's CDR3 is CASSQDGSTGGYEQYF. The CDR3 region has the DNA TGTGCCAGCAGCCAAGATGGGTCGACAGGGGGGTACGAGCAGTACTTC.

CDR3 sequence: CATSRDRGSVISYEQYF. Here the CDR3 DNA reads TGTGCCACCAGCAGAGATAGAGGGTCTGTAATCTCCTACGAGCAGTACTTC. J is TRBJ2-7 and V is TRBV15, with a weak D call TRBD2 (5 bases). Germline CDR1 reads LNHNV; CDR2 reads YYDKDF (reference sequence). The CDR3 has 17 residues. Trimming cost V 0 bases and J 0 bases, with 15 bases left between them.

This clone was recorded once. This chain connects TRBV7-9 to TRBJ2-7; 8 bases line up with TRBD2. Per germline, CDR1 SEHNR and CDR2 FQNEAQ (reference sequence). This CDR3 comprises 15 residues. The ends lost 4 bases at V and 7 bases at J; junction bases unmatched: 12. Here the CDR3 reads CASSSPQRGRWEQYF. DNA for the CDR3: TGTGCCAGCAGCTCCCCTCAGCGGGGGCGCTGGGAGCAGTACTTC.

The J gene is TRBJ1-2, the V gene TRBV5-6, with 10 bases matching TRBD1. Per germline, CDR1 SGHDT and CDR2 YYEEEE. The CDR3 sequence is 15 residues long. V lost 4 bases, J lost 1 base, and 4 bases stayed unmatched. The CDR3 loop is CASSGTGAGNYGYTF. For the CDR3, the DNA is TGTGCCAGCAGCGGGACAGGGGCCGGTAACTATGGCTACACCTTC.

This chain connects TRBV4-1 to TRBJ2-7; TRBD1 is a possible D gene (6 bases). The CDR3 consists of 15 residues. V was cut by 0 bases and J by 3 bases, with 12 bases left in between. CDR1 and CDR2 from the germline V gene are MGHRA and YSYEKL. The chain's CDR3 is CASSQDPDRYYEQYF. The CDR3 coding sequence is TGCGCCAGCAGCCAAGACCCGGACAGATACTACGAGCAGTACTTC.

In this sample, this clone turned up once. The CDR3 spells CASSSSGREETQYF. CDR3 coding DNA: TGTGCCAGCAGTTCTAGCGGGAGGGAAGAGACCCAGTACTTC. V and J are TRBV5-4 and TRBJ2-5, with TRBD2 matching 12 bases. Germline V gives CDR1 SGHNT, CDR2 YYREEE (reference sequence). The CDR3 is 14 residues long. V lost 5 bases, J lost 3 bases, and 2 bases stayed unmatched. The full variable domain, rest sourced from reference TRBV5-4 and TRBJ2-5, is ETGVTQSPTHLIKTRGQQVTLRCSSQSGHNTVSWYQQALGQGPQFIFQYYREEENGRGNFPPRFSGLQFPNYSSELNVNALELDDSALYLCASSSSGREETQYFGPGTRLLVL.

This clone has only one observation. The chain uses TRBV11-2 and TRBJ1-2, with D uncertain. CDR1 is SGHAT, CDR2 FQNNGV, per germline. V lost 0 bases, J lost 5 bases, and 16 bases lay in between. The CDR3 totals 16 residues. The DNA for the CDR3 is TGTGCCAGCAGCTTAGATAACGTTGGGGAGTTGTATGGCTACACCTTC. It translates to CASSLDNVGELYGYTF.

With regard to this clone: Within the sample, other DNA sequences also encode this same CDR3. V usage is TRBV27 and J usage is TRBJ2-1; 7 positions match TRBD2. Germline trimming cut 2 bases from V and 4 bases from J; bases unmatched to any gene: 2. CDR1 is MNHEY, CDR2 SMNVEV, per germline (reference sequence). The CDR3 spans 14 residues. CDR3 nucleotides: TGTGCCAGCAGTTTAGCGGGGGTATACAATGAGCAGTTCTTC. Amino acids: CASSLAGVYNEQFF.

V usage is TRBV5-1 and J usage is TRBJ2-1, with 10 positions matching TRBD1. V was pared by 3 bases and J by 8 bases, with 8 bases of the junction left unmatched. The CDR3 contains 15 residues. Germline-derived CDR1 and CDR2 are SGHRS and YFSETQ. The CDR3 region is CASSWGQGRGDEQFF. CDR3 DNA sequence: TGCGCCAGCAGCTGGGGACAGGGGAGGGGCGATGAGCAGTTCTTC. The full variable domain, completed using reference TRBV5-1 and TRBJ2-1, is KAGVTQTPRYLIKTRGQQVTLSCSPISGHRSVSWYQQTPGQGLQFLFEYFSETQRNKGNFPGRFSGRQFSNSRSEMNVSTLELGDSALYLCASSWGQGRGDEQFFGPGTRLTVL.

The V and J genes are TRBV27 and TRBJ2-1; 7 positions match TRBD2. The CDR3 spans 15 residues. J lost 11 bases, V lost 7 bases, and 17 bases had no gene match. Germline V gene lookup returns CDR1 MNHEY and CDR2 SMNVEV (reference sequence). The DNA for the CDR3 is TGTGCCAGCAAGAGTGGGACTATTCCATCAGGTCAGCAGTTCTTC. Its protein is CASKSGTIPSGQQFF.

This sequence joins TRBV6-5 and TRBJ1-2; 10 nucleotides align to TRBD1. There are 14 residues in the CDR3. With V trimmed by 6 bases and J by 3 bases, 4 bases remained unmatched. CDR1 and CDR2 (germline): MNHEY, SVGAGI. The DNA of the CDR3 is TGTGCCAGCAGGACAGGGGGCCGAGACTATGGCTACACCTTC. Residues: CASRTGGRDYGYTF.

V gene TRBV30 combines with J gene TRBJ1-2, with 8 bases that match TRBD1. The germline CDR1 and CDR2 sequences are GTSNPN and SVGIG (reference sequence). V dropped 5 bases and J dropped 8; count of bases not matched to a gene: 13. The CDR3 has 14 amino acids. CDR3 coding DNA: TGTGCCTGGCTGGAAGGCAGGGGGCCGGGAGGCTACACCTTC. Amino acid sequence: CAWLEGRGPGGYTF.

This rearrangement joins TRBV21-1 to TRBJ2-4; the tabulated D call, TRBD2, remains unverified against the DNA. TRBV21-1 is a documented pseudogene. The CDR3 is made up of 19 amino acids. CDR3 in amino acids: CASSKRRKTVAGTKNIQYF. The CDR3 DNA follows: TGTGCCAGCAGCAAAAGAAGGAAGACGGTCGCGGGGACGAAAAACATTCAGTACTTC.